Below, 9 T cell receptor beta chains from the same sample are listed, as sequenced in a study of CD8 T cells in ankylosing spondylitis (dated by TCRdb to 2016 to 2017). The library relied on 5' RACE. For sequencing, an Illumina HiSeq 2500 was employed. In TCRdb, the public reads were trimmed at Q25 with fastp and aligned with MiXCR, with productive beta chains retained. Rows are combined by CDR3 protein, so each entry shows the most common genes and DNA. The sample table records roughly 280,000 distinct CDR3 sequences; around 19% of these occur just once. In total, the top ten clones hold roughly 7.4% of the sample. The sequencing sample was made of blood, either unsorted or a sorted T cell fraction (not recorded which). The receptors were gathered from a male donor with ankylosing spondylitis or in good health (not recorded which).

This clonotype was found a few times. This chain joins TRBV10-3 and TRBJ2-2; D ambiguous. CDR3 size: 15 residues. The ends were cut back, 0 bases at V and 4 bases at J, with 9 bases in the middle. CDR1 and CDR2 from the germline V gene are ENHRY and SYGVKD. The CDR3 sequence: CAISESVGGTGELFF. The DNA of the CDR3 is TGTGCCATCAGTGAGTCCGTAGGCGGCACCGGGGAGCTGTTTTTT.

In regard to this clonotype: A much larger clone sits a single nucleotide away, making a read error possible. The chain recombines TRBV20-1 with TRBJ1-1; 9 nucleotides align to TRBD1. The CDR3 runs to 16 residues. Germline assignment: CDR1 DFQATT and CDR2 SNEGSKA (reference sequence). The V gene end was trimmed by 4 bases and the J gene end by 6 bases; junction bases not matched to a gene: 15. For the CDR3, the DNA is TGCAGTGCTACTCAAACAGGGGGCCCCCCGTTTGCTGAAGCTTTCTTT. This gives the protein CSATQTGGPPFAEAFF.

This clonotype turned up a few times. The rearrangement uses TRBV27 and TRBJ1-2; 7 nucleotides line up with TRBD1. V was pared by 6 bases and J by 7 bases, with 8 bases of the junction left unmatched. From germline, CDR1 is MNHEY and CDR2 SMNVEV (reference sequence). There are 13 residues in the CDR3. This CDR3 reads CASRAATGFGYTF. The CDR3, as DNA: TGTGCCAGCAGGGCCGCGACAGGGTTTGGCTACACCTTC.

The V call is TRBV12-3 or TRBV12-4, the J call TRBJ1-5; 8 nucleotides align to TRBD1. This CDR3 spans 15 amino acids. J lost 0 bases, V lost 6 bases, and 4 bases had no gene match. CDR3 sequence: CASRPDRDSNQPQHF. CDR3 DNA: TGTGCCAGCAGACCGGACAGGGATAGCAATCAGCCCCAGCATTTT.

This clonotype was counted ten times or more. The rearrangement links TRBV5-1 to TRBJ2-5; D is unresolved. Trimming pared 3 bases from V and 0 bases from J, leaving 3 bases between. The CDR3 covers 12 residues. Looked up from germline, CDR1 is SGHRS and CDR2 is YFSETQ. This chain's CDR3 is CASSWNQETQYF. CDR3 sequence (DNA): TGCGCCAGCAGCTGGAACCAAGAGACCCAGTACTTC.

CDR3: CASSYGGGYTF. The CDR3 DNA is TGTGCCAGCAGTTACGGCGGTGGCTACACCTTC. The chain uses TRBV6-5 and TRBJ1-2; unclear D gene. Per the germline V gene, CDR1 is MNHEY and CDR2 is SVGAGI. V was cut by 2 bases and J by 7 bases, with 5 bases left in between. This CDR3 region has 11 residues.

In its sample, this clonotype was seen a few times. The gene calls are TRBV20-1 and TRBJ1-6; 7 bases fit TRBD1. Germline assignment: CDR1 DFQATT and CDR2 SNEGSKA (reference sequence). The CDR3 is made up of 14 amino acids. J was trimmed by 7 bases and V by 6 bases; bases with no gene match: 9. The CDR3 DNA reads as TGCAGTGCCGAGGGGGCCACGGAAAATTCACCCCTCCACTTT. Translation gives CSAEGATENSPLHF.

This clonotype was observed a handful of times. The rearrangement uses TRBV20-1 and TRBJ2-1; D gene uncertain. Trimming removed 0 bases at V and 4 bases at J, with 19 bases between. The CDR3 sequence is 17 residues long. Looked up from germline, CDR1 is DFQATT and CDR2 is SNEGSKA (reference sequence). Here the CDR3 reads CSARDVGRQILYNEQFF. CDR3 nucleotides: TGCAGTGCTAGAGATGTTGGTCGCCAAATCCTTTACAATGAGCAGTTCTTC.

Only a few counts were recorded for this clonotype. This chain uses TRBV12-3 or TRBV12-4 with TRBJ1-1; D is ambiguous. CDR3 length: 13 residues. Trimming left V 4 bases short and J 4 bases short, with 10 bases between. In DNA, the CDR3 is TGTGCCAGCAGTTATCGGGGTCGCACTGAAGCTTTCTTT. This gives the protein CASSYRGRTEAFF.